The rows below give T cell receptor beta chains drawn from one sample of a study of beta chain features in type 1 diabetes. Produced via immunoSEQ multiplex PCR; TCRdb's table is partial and in-frame only. This sample has 95,000 to 150,000 clones; around 17% occur once, and the top ten carry 2.3%. Sequenced sample: central memory CD4+ T cells from blood. The source of these receptors is a man aged 25-45 years with type 1 diabetes. Both conserved end residues are trimmed from each CDR3.

V gene,CDR3 protein
TRBV7-9,ASSFRVSTEAF
TRBV10-3,AINNVPSTDTQY
TRBV18,ASSPPGTGTDTQY
TRBV30,AWSRGSTGPLH
TRBV4-1,ASSRGLGALSYEQY
TRBV9,ASSVGGNGPETQY
TRBV7-3,ASSPTSGSYEQY
TRBV15,ATSRSRQGVANQPQH
TRBV29-1,SGVGFSYEQY
TRBV14,ASSPSTTTTDTQY
TRBV30,AWSRGPGYGYT
TRBV14,ASSHYIVGASGEKLF
TRBV30,AWSVDSNSPLH
TRBV19,ASRDTSLDTQY
TRBV10-1,ASSPRLEETQY
TRBV14,ASSSLGSTDTQY
TRBV18,ASSPPIRGGMTDTQY
TRBV29-1,SQLGGSGNTIY
TRBV19,ASSWTGQKETQY
TRBV7-2,ASSVSGGDNEQF
TRBV5-1,ASSFGTWYEQF
TRBV29-1,SVEGRGLNYGYT
TRBV30,AWSPGPKNIQY
TRBV5-6,ASSLGDEQY
TRBV2,ASGGTYSYEQY
TRBV7-9,ASSFGKQPQH
TRBV6-5,ASSYSDVDETQY
TRBV7-6,ASSQTTSGANVLT
TRBV7-9,ASSSDRADPYEQY
TRBV10-3,AISEFGQVGNEQF
TRBV5-1,ASSSLPGAGELF
TRBV6-5,ASSPTSGGYEQY
TRBV5-1,ASSLGERYGYT
TRBV6-1,ASSEVPNTEAF
TRBV2,ASSGQGTSTDTQY
TRBV9,ASSVGGGNYNEQF
TRBV6-6,ASSRQGGDTQY
TRBV27,ASSSRVSGAGYT
TRBV7-9,ASTTGQPIHVLT
TRBV29-1,SVDRDYGSGEF
TRBV9,ASSPPGTGGMGDTQY
TRBV28,ASSLGEAYEQY
TRBV5-1,ASSLWGAEETQY
TRBV5-4,GTSSGGTSGVSYEQY
TRBV7-9,ASSSGAVTQY
TRBV7-2,ASSSPGTANYEQY
TRBV30,AWSLPGIPETQY
TRBV19,ASREQGLNTGELF
TRBV6-5,ASSYREAGTTRY
TRBV5-1,ASSALSSYEQY